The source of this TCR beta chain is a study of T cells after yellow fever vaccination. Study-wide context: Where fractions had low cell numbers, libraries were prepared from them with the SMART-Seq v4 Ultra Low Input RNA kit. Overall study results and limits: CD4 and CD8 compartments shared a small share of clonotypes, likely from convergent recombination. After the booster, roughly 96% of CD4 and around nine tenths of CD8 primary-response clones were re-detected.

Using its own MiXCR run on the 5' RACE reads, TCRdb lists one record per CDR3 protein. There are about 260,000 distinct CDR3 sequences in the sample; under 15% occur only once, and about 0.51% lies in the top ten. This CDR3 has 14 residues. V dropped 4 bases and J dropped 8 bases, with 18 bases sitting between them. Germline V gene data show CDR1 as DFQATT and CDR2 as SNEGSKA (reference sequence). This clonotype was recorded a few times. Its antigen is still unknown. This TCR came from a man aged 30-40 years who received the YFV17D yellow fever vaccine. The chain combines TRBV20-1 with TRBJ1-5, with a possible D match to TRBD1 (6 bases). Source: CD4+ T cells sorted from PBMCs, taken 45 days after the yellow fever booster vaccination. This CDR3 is CSATKGGAGEPQHF. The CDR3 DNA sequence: TGCAGTGCTACGAAAGGGGGTGCAGGGGAGCCCCAGCATTTT.